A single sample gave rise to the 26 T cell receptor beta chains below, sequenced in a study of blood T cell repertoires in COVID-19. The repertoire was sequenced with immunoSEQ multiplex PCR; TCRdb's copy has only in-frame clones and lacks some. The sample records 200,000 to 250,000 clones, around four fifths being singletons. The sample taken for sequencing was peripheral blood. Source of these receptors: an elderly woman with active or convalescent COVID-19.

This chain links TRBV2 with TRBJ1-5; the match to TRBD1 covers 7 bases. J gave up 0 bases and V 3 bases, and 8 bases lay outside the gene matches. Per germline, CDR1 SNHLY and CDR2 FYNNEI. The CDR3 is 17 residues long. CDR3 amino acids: CASSDPGTAHSNQPQHF. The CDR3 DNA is TGTGCCAGCAGTGACCCGGGGACAGCACATAGCAATCAGCCCCAGCATTTT.

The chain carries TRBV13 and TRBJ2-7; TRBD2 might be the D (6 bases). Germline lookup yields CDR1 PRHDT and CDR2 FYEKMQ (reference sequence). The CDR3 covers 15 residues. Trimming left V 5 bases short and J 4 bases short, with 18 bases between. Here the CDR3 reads CASSLFAGLQYEQYF. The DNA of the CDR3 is TGTGCCAGCAGCCTCTTTGCCGGACTACAATACGAGCAGTACTTC.

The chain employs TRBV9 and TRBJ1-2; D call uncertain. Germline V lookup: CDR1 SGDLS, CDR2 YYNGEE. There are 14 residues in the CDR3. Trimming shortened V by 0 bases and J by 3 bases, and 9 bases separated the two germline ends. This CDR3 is CASSVGMADYGYTF. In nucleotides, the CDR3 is TGTGCCAGCAGCGTAGGAATGGCGGACTATGGCTACACCTTC.

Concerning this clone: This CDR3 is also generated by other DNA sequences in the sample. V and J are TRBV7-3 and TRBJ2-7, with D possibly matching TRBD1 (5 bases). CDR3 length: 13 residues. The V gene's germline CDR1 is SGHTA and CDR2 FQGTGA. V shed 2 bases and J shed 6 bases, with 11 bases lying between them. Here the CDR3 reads CASSLRQGTEQYF. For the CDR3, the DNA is TGTGCCAGCAGCTTACGTCAGGGTACCGAGCAGTACTTC.

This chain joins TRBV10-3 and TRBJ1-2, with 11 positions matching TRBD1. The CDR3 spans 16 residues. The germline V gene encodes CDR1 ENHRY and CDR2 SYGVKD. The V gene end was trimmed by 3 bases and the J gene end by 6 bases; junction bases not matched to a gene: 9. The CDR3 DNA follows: TGTGCCATCAGTGACCCCGGGACAGGGGGGGCGAATGGCTACACCTTC. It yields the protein CAISDPGTGGANGYTF.

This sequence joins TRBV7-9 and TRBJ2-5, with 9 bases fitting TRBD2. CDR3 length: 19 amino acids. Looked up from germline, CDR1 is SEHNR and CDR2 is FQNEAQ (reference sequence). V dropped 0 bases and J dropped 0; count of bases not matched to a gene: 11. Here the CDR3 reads CASSLAWGSGGMYQETQYF. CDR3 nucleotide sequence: TGTGCCAGCAGCTTAGCGTGGGGCAGCGGGGGGATGTACCAAGAGACCCAGTACTTC. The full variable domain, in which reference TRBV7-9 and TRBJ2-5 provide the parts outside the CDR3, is DTGVSQNPRHKITKRGQNVTFRCDPISEHNRLYWYRQTLGQGPEFLTYFQNEAQLEKSRLLSDRFSAERPKGSFSTLEIQRTEQGDSAMYLCASSLAWGSGGMYQETQYFGPGTRLLVL.

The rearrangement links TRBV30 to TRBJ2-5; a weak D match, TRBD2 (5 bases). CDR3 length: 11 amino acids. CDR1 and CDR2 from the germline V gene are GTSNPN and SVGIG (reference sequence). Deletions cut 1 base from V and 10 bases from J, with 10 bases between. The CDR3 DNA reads TGTGCCTGGAGTGAAAGCGGTGACCAGTACTTC. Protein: CAWSESGDQYF.

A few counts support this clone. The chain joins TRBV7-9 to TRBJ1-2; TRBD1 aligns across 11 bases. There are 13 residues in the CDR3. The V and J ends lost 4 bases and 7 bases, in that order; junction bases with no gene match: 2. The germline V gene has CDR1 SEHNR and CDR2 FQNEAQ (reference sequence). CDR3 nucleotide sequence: TGTGCCAGCAGCTGGGACAGGGGGGGTGGCTACACCTTC. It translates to CASSWDRGGGYTF.

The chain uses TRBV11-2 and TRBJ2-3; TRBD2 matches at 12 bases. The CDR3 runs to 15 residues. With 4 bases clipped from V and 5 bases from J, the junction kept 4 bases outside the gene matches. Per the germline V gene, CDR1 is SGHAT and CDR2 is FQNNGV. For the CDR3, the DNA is TGTGCCAGCAGCTCCCAGGGACTAGCGGGAGATACGCAGTATTTT. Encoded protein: CASSSQGLAGDTQYF.

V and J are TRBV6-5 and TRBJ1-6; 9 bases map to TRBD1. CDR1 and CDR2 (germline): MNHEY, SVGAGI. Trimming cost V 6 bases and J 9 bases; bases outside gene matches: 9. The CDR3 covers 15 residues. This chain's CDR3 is CASRPPGQGFSPLHF. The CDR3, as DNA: TGTGCCAGCAGACCCCCGGGACAGGGTTTTTCACCCCTCCACTTT.

CDR3 loop: CASRQDGGTYNEQFF. For the CDR3, the DNA is TGTGCCAGCAGGCAGGACGGGGGGACCTACAATGAGCAGTTCTTC. The chain employs TRBV2 and TRBJ2-1, with 7 bases that match TRBD2. With 6 bases clipped from V and 2 bases from J, the junction kept 7 bases outside the gene matches. The germline V gene has CDR1 SNHLY and CDR2 FYNNEI. The CDR3 is 15 residues long.

CDR3 in DNA: TGTGCCACCAGCGCGGCGGATCGCACAGATACGCAGTATTTT. Translation: CATSAADRTDTQYF. The rearrangement uses TRBV24-1 and TRBJ2-3; D is unresolved. Germline V lookup: CDR1 KGHDR, CDR2 SFDVKD. With 7 bases removed from V and 1 base from J, the gap between germline ends came to 11 bases. The CDR3 runs 14 residues.

This chain's CDR3 is CASSLVSGSYEQFF. In DNA, the CDR3 is TGCGCCAGCAGCTTGGTTAGCGGGAGCTATGAGCAGTTCTTC. The rearrangement uses TRBV5-1 and TRBJ2-1; 9 bases match TRBD2. The length of the CDR3 is 14 residues. Germline values: CDR1 SGHRS, CDR2 YFSETQ. With 0 bases clipped from V and 8 bases from J, the junction kept 3 bases outside the gene matches.

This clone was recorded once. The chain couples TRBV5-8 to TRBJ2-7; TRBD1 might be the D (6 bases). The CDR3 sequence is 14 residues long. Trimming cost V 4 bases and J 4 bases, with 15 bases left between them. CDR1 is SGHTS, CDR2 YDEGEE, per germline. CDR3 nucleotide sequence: TGTGCCAGCAGCGTGGACAGTGCGATGTACGAGCAGTACTTC. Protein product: CASSVDSAMYEQYF.

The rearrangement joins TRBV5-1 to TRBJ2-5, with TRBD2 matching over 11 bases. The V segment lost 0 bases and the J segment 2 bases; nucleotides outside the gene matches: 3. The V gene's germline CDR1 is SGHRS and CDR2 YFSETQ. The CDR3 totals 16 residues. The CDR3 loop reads CASSLGTSGRQETQYF. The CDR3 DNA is TGCGCCAGCAGCTTGGGGACTAGCGGGCGACAAGAGACCCAGTACTTC.

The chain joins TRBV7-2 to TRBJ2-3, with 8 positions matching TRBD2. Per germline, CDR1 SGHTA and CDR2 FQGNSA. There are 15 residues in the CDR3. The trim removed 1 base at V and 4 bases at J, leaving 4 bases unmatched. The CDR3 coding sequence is TGTGCCAGCAGCTTAGTGAGCGGGAGCGCAGATACGCAGTATTTT. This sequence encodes CASSLVSGSADTQYF. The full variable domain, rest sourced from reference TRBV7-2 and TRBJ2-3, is GAGVSQSPSNKVTEKGKDVELRCDPISGHTALYWYRQSLGQGLEFLIYFQGNSAPDKSGLPSDRFSAERTGGSVSTLTIQRTQQEDSAVYLCASSLVSGSADTQYFGPGTRLTVL.

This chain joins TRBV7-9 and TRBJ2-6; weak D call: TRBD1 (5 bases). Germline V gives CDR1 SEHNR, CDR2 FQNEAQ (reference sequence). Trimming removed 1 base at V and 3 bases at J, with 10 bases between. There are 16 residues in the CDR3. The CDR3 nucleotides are TGTGCCAGCAGCTTAGGGGGCGAGCTTGGGGCCAACGTCCTGACTTTC. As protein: CASSLGGELGANVLTF.

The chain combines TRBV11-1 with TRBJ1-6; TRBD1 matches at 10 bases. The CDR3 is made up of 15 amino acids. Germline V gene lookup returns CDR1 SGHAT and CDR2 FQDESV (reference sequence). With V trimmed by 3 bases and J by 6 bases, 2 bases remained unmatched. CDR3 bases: TGTGCCAGCAGCTTTCGGACAGGGGGTAATTCACCCCTCCACTTT. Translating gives CASSFRTGGNSPLHF.

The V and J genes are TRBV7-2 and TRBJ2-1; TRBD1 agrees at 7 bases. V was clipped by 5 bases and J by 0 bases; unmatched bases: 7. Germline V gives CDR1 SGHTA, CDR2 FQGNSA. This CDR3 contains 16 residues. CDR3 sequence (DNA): TGTGCCAGCAGCCCGAGAAGGGACAGCTCCTACAATGAGCAGTTCTTC. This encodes CASSPRRDSSYNEQFF.

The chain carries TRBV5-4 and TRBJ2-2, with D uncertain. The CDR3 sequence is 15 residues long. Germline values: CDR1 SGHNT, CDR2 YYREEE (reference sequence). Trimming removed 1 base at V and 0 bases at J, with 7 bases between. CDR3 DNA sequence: TGTGCCAGCAGCTTGAGCACTCCGAACACCGGGGAGCTGTTTTTT. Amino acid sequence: CASSLSTPNTGELFF.

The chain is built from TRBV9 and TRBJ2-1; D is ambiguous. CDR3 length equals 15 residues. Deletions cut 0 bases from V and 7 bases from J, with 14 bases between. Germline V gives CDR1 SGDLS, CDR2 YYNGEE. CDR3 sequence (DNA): TGTGCCAGCAGCGTAGGCACCCAGAAATATAATGAGCAGTTCTTC. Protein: CASSVGTQKYNEQFF. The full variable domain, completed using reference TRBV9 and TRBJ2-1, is DSGVTQTPKHLITATGQRVTLRCSPRSGDLSVYWYQQSLDQGLQFLIQYYNGEERAKGNILERFSAQQFPDLHSELNLSSLELGDSALYFCASSVGTQKYNEQFFGPGTRLTVL.

CDR3 region: CASSLFPILNNSPLHF. As DNA, the CDR3 is TGTGCCAGCAGTTTATTCCCCATTCTAAATAATTCACCCCTCCACTTT. The J gene is TRBJ1-6, the V gene TRBV28; D remains ambiguous. CDR1 and CDR2 from the germline V gene are MDHEN and SYDVKM. The CDR3 has 16 amino acids. Trimming took off 1 base at V and 5 bases at J, with 12 bases between the two ends.

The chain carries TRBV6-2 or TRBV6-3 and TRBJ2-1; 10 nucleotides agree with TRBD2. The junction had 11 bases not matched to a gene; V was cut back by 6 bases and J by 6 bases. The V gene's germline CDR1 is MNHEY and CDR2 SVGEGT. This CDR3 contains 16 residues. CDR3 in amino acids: CASSRLSSGSLNEQFF. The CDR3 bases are TGTGCCAGCAGCCGCCTTTCTAGCGGGAGCCTCAATGAGCAGTTCTTC.

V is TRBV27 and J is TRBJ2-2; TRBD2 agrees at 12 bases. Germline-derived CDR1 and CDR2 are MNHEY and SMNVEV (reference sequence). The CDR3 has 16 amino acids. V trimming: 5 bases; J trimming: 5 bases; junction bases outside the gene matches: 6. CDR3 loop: CASSPGLAGITGELFF. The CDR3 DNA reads TGTGCCAGCAGTCCTGGACTAGCGGGAATTACCGGGGAGCTGTTTTTT.

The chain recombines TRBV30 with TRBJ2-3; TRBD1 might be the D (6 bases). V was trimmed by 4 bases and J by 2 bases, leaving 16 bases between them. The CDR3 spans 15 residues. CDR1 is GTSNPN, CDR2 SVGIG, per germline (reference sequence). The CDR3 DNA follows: TGTGCCTGGACGACTAAGGGGGAGATCACAGATACGCAGTATTTT. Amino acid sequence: CAWTTKGEITDTQYF.

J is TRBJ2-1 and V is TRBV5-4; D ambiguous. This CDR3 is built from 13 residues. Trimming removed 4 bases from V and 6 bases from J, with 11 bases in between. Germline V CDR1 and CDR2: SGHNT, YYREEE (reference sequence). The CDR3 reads CASSIPQRNEQFF. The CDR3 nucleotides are TGTGCCAGCAGCATACCCCAGCGCAATGAGCAGTTCTTC.